These 11 T cell receptor beta chains were sequenced from one sample in a study of shared clonotypes between healthy human individuals. Generated by immunoSEQ multiplex PCR, the TCRdb table keeps only in-frame clones and is missing some. The sample has roughly 1,100,000 clones, around 74% seen once. The specimen sequenced was memory CD4+ T cells sorted from blood. The subset denotes: CD45RA-negative fraction. These receptors all stem from a man aged 18 to 30 in good health.

The J gene is TRBJ2-7, the V gene TRBV5-1; TRBD1 aligns across 9 bases. Germline V gives CDR1 SGHRS, CDR2 YFSETQ. This CDR3 is built from 13 residues. Unmatched junction bases numbered 5, after V lost 4 bases and J lost 6 bases. The CDR3 is CASSTGQGFEQYF. The DNA for the CDR3 is TGCGCCAGCAGCACCGGACAGGGGTTCGAGCAGTACTTC.

The chain carries TRBV7-8 and TRBJ1-4; TRBD1 matches at 7 bases. The trim removed 0 bases at V and 5 bases at J, leaving 3 bases unmatched. This CDR3 contains 15 residues. The V gene's germline CDR1 is SGHVS and CDR2 FQNEAQ. CDR3: CASSLAGQMNEKLFF. CDR3 bases: TGTGCCAGCAGCTTAGCGGGACAGATGAATGAAAAACTGTTTTTT.

The chain recombines TRBV7-2 with TRBJ2-5; no clear D gene. Germline values: CDR1 SGHTA, CDR2 FQGNSA. The CDR3 sequence is 13 residues long. The V and J ends lost 5 bases and 1 base respectively, with 8 bases between them. This CDR3 reads CASSVPGQETQYF. The CDR3, as DNA: TGTGCCAGCAGCGTTCCGGGCCAAGAGACCCAGTACTTC.

On this clone: In the same sample, other DNA sequences code for this CDR3. V and J are TRBV6-4 and TRBJ1-5; D is undetermined. The V end lost 4 bases, the J end lost 4 bases, and 8 bases lay between the germline ends. Germline V gene sequence: CDR1 MRHNA, CDR2 SNTAGT. The CDR3 has 13 amino acids. The CDR3 reads CASSAESNQPQHF. The CDR3 bases are TGTGCCAGCAGTGCGGAGAGTAATCAGCCCCAGCATTTT.

The count of this clone is one. This chain uses TRBV7-2 with TRBJ2-5, with 7 bases lining up with TRBD2. The ends lost 6 bases at V and 4 bases at J; junction bases unmatched: 14. The CDR3 is made up of 16 amino acids. Per the germline V gene, CDR1 is SGHTA and CDR2 is FQGNSA. CDR3 nucleotide sequence: TGTGCCAGCAGTCCGCTGGACGGGAGGATAAGAGAGACCCAGTACTTC. It codes for CASSPLDGRIRETQYF.

In this sample, this clone turned up once. Other nucleotide sequences from this sample produce the same CDR3. The gene calls are TRBV11-2 and TRBJ2-2, with D unresolved. Trimming removed 5 bases from V and 2 bases from J, with 3 bases in between. This CDR3 spans 12 amino acids. Germline V gene sequence: CDR1 SGHAT, CDR2 FQNNGV. CDR3 sequence reads: CASSPNTGELFF. The CDR3 nucleotides are TGTGCCAGCAGCCCCAACACCGGGGAGCTGTTTTTT.

The rearrangement links TRBV19 to TRBJ1-1; possible D gene TRBD1, 5 bases. Germline CDR1 reads LNHDA; CDR2 reads SQIVND (reference sequence). The V gene lost 7 bases and the J gene lost 0 bases, with 9 bases spanning the gap. The CDR3 sequence is 13 residues long. The CDR3 spells CASNDRMNTEAFF. The CDR3 DNA reads TGTGCCAGTAATGACAGAATGAACACTGAAGCTTTCTTT.

This clone has only one observation. The junction departs from germline at one end; a sequencing error may be responsible. The V call is TRBV11-2, the J call TRBJ1-5; 7 bases are a match to TRBD1. The germline V gene encodes CDR1 SGHAT and CDR2 FQNNGV. The CDR3 contains 13 residues. CDR3 bases: TGTGCCAGCAGCGTAGACAGGGATCAGCCCCAGCATTTT. As protein: CASSVDRDQPQHF.

A remark on this clone: Its ends do not fully match the called genes, so a read error is possible. V usage is TRBV5-6 and J usage is TRBJ1-2; D gene unclear. CDR1 is SGHDT, CDR2 YYEEEE, per germline. The CDR3 runs to 15 residues. The CDR3 DNA sequence: TGTGCCAACAGCTTGGAAGGAAGGGCAAAAGGCGGCTACACCTTC. Encoded protein: CANSLEGRAKGGYTF.

V is TRBV7-8 and J is TRBJ1-2; 10 nucleotides align to TRBD1. Germline lookup yields CDR1 SGHVS and CDR2 FQNEAQ. V lost 1 base, J lost 5 bases, and 4 bases stayed unmatched. This CDR3 spans 15 amino acids. CDR3: CASSLESGQGYGYTF. In DNA, the CDR3 is TGTGCCAGCAGCTTAGAGTCGGGACAGGGGTATGGCTACACCTTC.

The chain has TRBV5-8 and TRBJ2-7, with 10 bases matching TRBD1. The CDR3 runs 15 residues. The junction had 9 bases not matched to a gene; V was cut back by 3 bases and J by 6 bases. CDR1 is SGHTS, CDR2 YDEGEE, per germline. CDR3 region: CASSWPGQGKGEQYF. CDR3 bases: TGTGCCAGCAGCTGGCCGGGACAGGGGAAAGGCGAGCAGTACTTC.